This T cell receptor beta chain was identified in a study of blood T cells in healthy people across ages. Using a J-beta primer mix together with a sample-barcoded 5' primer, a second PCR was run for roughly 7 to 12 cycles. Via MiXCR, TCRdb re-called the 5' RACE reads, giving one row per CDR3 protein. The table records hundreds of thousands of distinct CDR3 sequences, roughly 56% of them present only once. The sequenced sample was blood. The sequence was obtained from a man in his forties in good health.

The DNA for the CDR3 is TGTGCCAGCAGCTCCAGACAGGGGTTGGATGGCTACACCTTC. This sequence encodes CASSSRQGLDGYTF. The chain recombines TRBV7-2 with TRBJ1-2, with TRBD1 identical over 8 bases. V lost 4 bases to trimming and J lost 6 bases; unmatched junction nucleotides: 7. There are 14 residues in the CDR3. Germline values: CDR1 SGHTA, CDR2 FQGNSA.